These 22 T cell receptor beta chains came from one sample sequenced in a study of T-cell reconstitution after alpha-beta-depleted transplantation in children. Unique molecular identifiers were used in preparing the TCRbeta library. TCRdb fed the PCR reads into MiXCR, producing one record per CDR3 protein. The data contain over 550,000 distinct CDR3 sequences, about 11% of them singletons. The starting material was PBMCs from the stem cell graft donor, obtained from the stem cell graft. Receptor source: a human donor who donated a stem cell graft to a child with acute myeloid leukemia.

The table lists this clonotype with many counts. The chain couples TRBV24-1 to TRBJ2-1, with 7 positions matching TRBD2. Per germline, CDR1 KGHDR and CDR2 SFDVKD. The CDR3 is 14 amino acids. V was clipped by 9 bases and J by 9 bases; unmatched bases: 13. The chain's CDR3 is CATGRGQTGGEQFF. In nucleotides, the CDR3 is TGTGCCACCGGGAGGGGTCAGACCGGGGGTGAGCAGTTCTTC.

CDR3 coding DNA: TGCGCCAGCAGCCGCCAAGGGCTAGGCGGCGGGGAGCTGTTTTTT. This gives the protein CASSRQGLGGGELFF. The chain employs TRBV4-3 and TRBJ2-2; D is uncertain. This CDR3 contains 15 residues. V was cut by 4 bases and J by 7 bases, with 16 bases left in between. Germline V gives CDR1 LGHNA, CDR2 YSLEER.

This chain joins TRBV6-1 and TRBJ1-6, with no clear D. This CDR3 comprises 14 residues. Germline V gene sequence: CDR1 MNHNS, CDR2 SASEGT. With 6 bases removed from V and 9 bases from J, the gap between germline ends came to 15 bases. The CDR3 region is CASRETRPISPLHF. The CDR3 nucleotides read TGTGCCAGCAGGGAGACCCGGCCAATTTCACCCCTCCACTTT.

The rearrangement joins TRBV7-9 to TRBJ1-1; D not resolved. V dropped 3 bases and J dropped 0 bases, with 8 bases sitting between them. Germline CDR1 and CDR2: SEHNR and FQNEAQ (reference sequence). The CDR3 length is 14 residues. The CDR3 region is CASSFSQMNTEAFF. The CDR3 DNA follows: TGTGCCAGCAGCTTCTCGCAGATGAACACTGAAGCTTTCTTT.

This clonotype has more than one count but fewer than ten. CDR3: CAVPTGRSYNEQFF. The CDR3 DNA is TGTGCCGTACCGACAGGGCGATCCTACAATGAGCAGTTCTTC. The V call is TRBV15, the J call TRBJ2-1, with TRBD1 identical over 7 bases. Trimming took 11 bases from V and 1 from J; bases not matched to a gene: 8. The germline V gene encodes CDR1 LNHNV and CDR2 YYDKDF (reference sequence). The CDR3 has 14 amino acids.

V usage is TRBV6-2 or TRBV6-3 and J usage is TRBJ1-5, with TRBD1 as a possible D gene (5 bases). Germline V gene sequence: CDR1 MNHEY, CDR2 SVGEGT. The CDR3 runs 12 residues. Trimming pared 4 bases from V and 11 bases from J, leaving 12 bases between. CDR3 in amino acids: CASSWSGSAQHF. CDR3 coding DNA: TGTGCCAGCAGTTGGTCAGGGTCGGCCCAGCATTTT.

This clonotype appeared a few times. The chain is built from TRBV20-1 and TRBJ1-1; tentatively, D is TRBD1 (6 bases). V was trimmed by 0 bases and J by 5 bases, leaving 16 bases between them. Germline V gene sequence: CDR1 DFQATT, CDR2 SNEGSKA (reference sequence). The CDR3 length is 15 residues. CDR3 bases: TGCAGTGCTAGAGATCCCGCAGGGGAAAAGACTGAAGCTTTCTTT. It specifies CSARDPAGEKTEAFF.

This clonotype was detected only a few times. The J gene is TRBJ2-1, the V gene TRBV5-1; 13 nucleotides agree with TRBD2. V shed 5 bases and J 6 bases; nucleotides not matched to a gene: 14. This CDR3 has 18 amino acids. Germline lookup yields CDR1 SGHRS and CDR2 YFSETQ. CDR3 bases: TGCGCCAGCAGTCGATCCGGGACTAGCGGGGCCTCTTTCAATGAGCAGTTCTTC. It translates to CASSRSGTSGASFNEQFF. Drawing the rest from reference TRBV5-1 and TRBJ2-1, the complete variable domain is KAGVTQTPRYLIKTRGQQVTLSCSPISGHRSVSWYQQTPGQGLQFLFEYFSETQRNKGNFPGRFSGRQFSNSRSEMNVSTLELGDSALYLCASSRSGTSGASFNEQFFGPGTRLTVL.

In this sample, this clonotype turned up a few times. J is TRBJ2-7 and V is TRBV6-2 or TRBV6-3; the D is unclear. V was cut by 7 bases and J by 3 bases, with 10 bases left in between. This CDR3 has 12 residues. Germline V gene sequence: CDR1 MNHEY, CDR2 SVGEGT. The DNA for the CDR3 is TGTGCCAGCAACCCACACCACTACGAGCAGTACTTC. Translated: CASNPHHYEQYF.

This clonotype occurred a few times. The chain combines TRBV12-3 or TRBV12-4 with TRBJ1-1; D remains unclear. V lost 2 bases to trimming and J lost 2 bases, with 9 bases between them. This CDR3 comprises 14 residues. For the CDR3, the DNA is TGTGCCAGCAGTTTAAGGCAGATAAACACTGAAGCTTTCTTT. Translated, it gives CASSLRQINTEAFF.

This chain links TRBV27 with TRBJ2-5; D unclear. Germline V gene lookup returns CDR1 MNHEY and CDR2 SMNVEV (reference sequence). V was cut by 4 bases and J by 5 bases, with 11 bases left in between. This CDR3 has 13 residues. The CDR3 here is CASSSMASETQYF. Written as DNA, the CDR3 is TGTGCCAGCAGTTCCATGGCGTCGGAGACCCAGTACTTC.

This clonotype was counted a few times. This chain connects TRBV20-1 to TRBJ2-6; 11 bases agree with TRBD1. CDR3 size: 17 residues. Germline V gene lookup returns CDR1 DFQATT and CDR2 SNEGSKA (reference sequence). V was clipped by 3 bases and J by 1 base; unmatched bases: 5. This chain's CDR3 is CSARRTGGASGANVLTF. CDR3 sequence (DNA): TGCAGTGCTAGGAGGACAGGGGGCGCTTCTGGGGCCAACGTCCTGACTTTC.

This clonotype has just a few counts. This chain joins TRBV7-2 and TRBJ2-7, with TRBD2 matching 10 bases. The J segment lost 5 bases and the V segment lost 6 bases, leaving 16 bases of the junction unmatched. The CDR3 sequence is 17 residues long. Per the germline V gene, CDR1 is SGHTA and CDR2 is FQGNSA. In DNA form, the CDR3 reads TGTGCCAGCAGGTCCAGCGGGAGGGCCAAAACGAACCACGAGCAGTACTTC. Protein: CASRSSGRAKTNHEQYF.

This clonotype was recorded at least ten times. CDR3 region: CAIGRTETQYF. The CDR3 region has the DNA TGTGCCATTGGACGGACAGAGACCCAGTACTTC. The V call is TRBV10-3, the J call TRBJ2-5; D ambiguous. Germline V lookup: CDR1 ENHRY, CDR2 SYGVKD. CDR3 length equals 11 residues. Trimming stripped 9 bases from V and 4 bases from J, with 9 bases between.

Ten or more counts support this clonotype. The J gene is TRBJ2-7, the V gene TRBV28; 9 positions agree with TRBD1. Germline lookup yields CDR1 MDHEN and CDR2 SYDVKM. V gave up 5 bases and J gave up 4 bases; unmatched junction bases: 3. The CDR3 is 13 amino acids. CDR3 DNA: TGTGCCAGCAGTCGGGACAGGGAGTACGAGCAGTACTTC. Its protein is CASSRDREYEQYF.

The CDR3 DNA sequence: TGTGCCAGCAGTTTGGGTCTCCGGGTTGAGCAGTTCTTC. This encodes CASSLGLRVEQFF. The rearrangement joins TRBV12-3 or TRBV12-4 to TRBJ2-1, with D unclear. This CDR3 has 13 residues. Trimming took 3 bases from V and 9 from J, leaving 12 bases between them.

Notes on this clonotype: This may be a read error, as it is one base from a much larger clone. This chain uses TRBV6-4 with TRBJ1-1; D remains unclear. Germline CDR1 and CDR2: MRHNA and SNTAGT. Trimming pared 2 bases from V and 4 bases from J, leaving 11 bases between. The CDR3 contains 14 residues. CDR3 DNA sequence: TGTGCCAGCAGTGACGATCCCGAGGGCACTGAAGCTTTCTTT. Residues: CASSDDPEGTEAFF.

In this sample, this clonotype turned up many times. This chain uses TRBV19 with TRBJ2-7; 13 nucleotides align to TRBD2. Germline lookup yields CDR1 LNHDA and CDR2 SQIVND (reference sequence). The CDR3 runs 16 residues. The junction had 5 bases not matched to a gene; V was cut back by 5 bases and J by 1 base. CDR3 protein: CASSSPGLAGSYEQYF. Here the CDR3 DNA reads TGTGCCAGTAGTTCCCCGGGACTAGCGGGGTCCTACGAGCAGTACTTC.

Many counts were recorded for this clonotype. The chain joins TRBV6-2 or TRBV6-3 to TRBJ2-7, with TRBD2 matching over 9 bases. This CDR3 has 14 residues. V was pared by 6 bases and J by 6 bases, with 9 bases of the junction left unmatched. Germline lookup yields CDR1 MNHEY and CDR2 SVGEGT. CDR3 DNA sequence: TGTGCCAGCAGATTAGCGGGAGCTTCGGCCGAGCAGTACTTC. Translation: CASRLAGASAEQYF.

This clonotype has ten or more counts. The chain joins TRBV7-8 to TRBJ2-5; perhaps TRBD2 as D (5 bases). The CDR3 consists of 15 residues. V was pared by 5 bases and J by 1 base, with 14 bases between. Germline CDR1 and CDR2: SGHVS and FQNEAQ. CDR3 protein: CASSLSEGFQETQYF. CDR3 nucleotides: TGTGCCAGCAGCCTGAGTGAGGGCTTCCAAGAGACCCAGTACTTC. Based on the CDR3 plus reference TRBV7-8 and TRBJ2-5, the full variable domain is GAGVSQSPRYKVAKRGQDVALRCDPISGHVSLFWYQQALGQGPEFLTYFQNEAQLDKSGLPSDRFFAERPEGSVSTLKIQRTQQEDSAVYLCASSLSEGFQETQYFGPGTRLLVL.

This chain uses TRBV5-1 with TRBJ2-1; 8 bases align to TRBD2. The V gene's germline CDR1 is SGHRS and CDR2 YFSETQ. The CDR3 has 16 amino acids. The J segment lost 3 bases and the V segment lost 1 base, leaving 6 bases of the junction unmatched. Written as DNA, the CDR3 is TGCGCCAGCAGCTTGTCTGTGACTAGCGTCTACAATGAGCAGTTCTTC. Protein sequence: CASSLSVTSVYNEQFF.

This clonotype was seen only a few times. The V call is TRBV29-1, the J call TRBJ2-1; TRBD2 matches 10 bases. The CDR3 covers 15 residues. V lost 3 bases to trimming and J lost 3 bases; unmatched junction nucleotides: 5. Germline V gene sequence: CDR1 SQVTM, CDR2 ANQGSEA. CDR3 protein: CSVDPTSGIYNEQFF. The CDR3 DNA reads TGCAGCGTTGACCCAACTAGCGGGATCTACAATGAGCAGTTCTTC.